This TCR beta chain was documented in a study of molecular identifiers for immune sequencing clone quantification. General study results and limits: Shared barcodes on identical TCR molecules could underestimate the sizes of highly expanded clones. Naive cells had under 1% of molecules in clones above 20 RNA copies, effectors over 97%.

Ten or more counts support this clonotype. What it binds is not known. In germline, CDR1 is MNHEY, CDR2 SVGAGI. This CDR3 region has 14 residues. The germline V and J ends were trimmed by 6 bases and 5 bases, with 14 bases remaining between them. TCRdb reprocessed the PCR reads via MiXCR and lists one record per CDR3 protein. This table holds around 460,000 distinct CDR3 sequences, around a fifth found once. The sequence was obtained from a human donor in good health. Some libraries in this study had Jurkat cell RNA spiked in. The chain is built from TRBV6-5 and TRBJ1-5; tentative D call: TRBD1 (5 bases). The sequencing sample was made of naive CD8+ T cells from blood, with Jurkat cell RNA spiked in. The subset: FACS-sorted CD8+CD4-CCR7+CD45RA+ naive T cells. CDR3 nucleotides: TGTGCCAGCAGCCCTGTTGGGGGTTATCAGCCCCAGCATTTT. Encoded protein: CASSPVGGYQPQHF.